The 9 T cell receptor beta chains given below trace back to one sample, sequenced in a study of liver allograft versus peripheral blood T cells (dated by TCRdb to the early 2020s). At the level of the whole study: T cell receptor repertoires present within transplanted livers were compared with repertoires in the peripheral blood of liver transplant recipients.

The sequencer was an Illumina MiSeq. TCRdb trimmed public reads at Q25 via fastp, called clones via MiXCR and kept in-frame beta chains. Each entry merges the rows of one CDR3 protein and shows their most common DNA and genes. The sample table contains about 8,400 distinct CDR3 sequences; only one count was recorded for 15% to 20% of them. Of the sample, around 4.5% is held by the ten largest clones. These receptors were collected from a human patient who had a liver transplant. Following a transplant, some T lymphocytes may have been derived from the graft donor.

In this sample, this clonotype turned up many times. The chain employs TRBV12-3 or TRBV12-4 and TRBJ1-5; perhaps TRBD1 as D (5 bases). Trimming pared 5 bases from V and 5 bases from J, leaving 7 bases between. The CDR3 spans 12 residues. The CDR3 coding sequence is TGTGCCAGCAGTGTGACAGATCAGCCCCAGCATTTT. Protein: CASSVTDQPQHF.

In this sample, this clonotype turned up many times. The chain carries TRBV7-9 and TRBJ1-4; unclear D gene. Trimming left V 5 bases short and J 7 bases short, with 17 bases between. The CDR3 is 15 amino acids. Germline V gene lookup returns CDR1 SEHNR and CDR2 FQNEAQ (reference sequence). The CDR3 here is CASSPPGQEGEKLFF. CDR3 nucleotides: TGTGCCAGCAGCCCACCGGGCCAAGAGGGTGAAAAACTGTTTTTT.

There are many counts of this clonotype. The rearrangement uses TRBV6-1 and TRBJ2-3; 7 bases align to TRBD1. Germline V gene lookup returns CDR1 MNHNS and CDR2 SASEGT. This CDR3 spans 15 amino acids. Trimming cost V 8 bases and J 0 bases; bases outside gene matches: 8. CDR3 in DNA: TGTGCCAGCGCTGACAGGGCCTCTAGCACAGATACGCAGTATTTT. Amino acids: CASADRASSTDTQYF.

This chain joins TRBV2 and TRBJ2-7, with D possibly matching TRBD2 (5 bases). With 6 bases removed from V and 5 bases from J, the gap between germline ends came to 11 bases. Looked up from germline, CDR1 is SNHLY and CDR2 is FYNNEI. The CDR3 length is 12 residues. The CDR3 coding sequence is TGTGCCAGCAGGACCGACGGGGACGAGCAGTACTTC. Residues: CASRTDGDEQYF.

V usage is TRBV2 and J usage is TRBJ1-6, with 7 bases aligning to TRBD1. CDR3 length: 12 amino acids. The V gene end was trimmed by 8 bases and the J gene end by 10 bases; junction bases not matched to a gene: 5. Per the germline V gene, CDR1 is SNHLY and CDR2 is FYNNEI. The CDR3 nucleotides read TGTGCCAGCGACAGGGAAGGCTCACCCCTCCACTTT. Amino acid sequence: CASDREGSPLHF. Variable domain in full (rest from reference TRBV2 and TRBJ1-6): EPEVTQTPSHQVTQMGQEVILRCVPISNHLYFYWYRQILGQKVEFLVSFYNNEISEKSEIFDDQFSVERPDGSNFTLKIRSTKLEDSAMYFCASDREGSPLHFGNGTRLTVT.

This clonotype was seen many times. The V and J genes are TRBV7-2 and TRBJ2-5, with 14 positions matching TRBD2. This CDR3 has 18 residues. V lost 5 bases, J lost 3 bases, and 11 bases stayed unmatched. Germline CDR1 SGHTA, CDR2 FQGNSA. Here the CDR3 DNA reads TGTGCCAGCAGCCCCCGACTAGCGGGGGGGCCCTTAGAAGAGACCCAGTACTTC. It encodes CASSPRLAGGPLEETQYF.

The chain joins TRBV3-1 to TRBJ1-3; the D is unclear. CDR1 and CDR2 (germline): LGHDT, YNNKEL (reference sequence). This CDR3 spans 15 amino acids. V was pared by 6 bases and J by 2 bases, with 14 bases between. The CDR3 region has the DNA TGTGCCAGCAGTTATCTTTCTGCGCCTGGAAACACCATATATTTT. Amino acid sequence: CASSYLSAPGNTIYF.

By sample fraction, this clonotype is medium-sized. The CDR3 region is CASSIDYRVDYGYTF. CDR3 coding DNA: TGTGCCAGTAGTATAGACTACAGGGTGGACTATGGCTACACCTTC. V and J are TRBV19 and TRBJ1-2; D possibly corresponds to TRBD1 (6 bases). This CDR3 spans 15 amino acids. V lost 0 bases to trimming and J lost 3 bases, with 11 bases between them. Per the germline V gene, CDR1 is LNHDA and CDR2 is SQIVND (reference sequence).

This clonotype counts as medium-sized. This chain connects TRBV9 to TRBJ2-7, with unresolved D. This CDR3 has 14 residues. The V and J ends lost 10 bases and 0 bases respectively, with 17 bases between them. Germline V CDR1 and CDR2: SGDLS, YYNGEE. CDR3 nucleotide sequence: TGTGCCTCAGCCCTAGAATCGTTCTCCTACGAGCAGTACTTC. Translated, it gives CASALESFSYEQYF. Full variable domain (remainder filled in from reference TRBV9 and TRBJ2-7): DSGVTQTPKHLITATGQRVTLRCSPRSGDLSVYWYQQSLDQGLQFLIQYYNGEERAKGNILERFSAQQFPDLHSELNLSSLELGDSALYFCASALESFSYEQYFGPGTRLTVT.